This paragraph covers one T cell receptor (beta chain) sequence. Individuals drawn from some 25 US areas were about 18 to 100 years old. The study counted Cohort 3 donors as recovered given two negative PCRs, clearance, or symptom resolution. The entry originates in a study of blood T cell repertoires in COVID-19. In the study overall: The United States, Italy and Spain were the sources of the acute and convalescent COVID-19 samples. The analysed material was cDNA or gDNA that came from T cells, B-cell-depleted T cells, or PBMCs.

The table came from immunoSEQ multiplex PCR; TCRdb's copy has only in-frame clones and leaves some out. Among 200,000 to 250,000 clones listed, roughly 87% were seen once. The receptor was derived from a man aged 30-40 years who had recovered from COVID-19. Specimen: PBMCs or T cells enriched from blood (not recorded which).

Here the CDR3 DNA reads TGTGCCAGCAGCGGGACAGGGTGGGGCTACACCTTC. Amino acid sequence: CASSGTGWGYTF. The genes are TRBV5-4 and TRBJ1-2; TRBD1 matches 9 bases. The J segment lost 8 bases and the V segment lost 4 bases, leaving 3 bases of the junction unmatched. The CDR3 covers 12 residues. From germline, CDR1 is SGHNT and CDR2 YYREEE (reference sequence).